The rows below give T cell receptor beta chains drawn from one sample of a study of cytomegalovirus exposure and HLA in healthy donors. Method: immunoSEQ multiplex PCR; TCRdb's copy keeps in-frame clones and lacks some. The sample has about 140,000 clones, 70% to 90% seen once. The sample was PBMCs. Every receptor here comes from a man aged 18 to 29 in good health and CMV-seronegative. CDR3s include the opening cysteine and the closing phenylalanine or tryptophan. D genes are given only for firm matches.

V	length	J	D	DNA	CDR3
TRBV27	15	TRBJ1-2	TRBD1	TGTGCCAGCAGTTTCGGACAGGGGGCTCGTGACGGCTACACCTTC	CASSFGQGARDGYTF
TRBV28	14	TRBJ1-1	-	TGTGCCAGCAGTACCCCAGGGGCGACGACTGAAGCTTTCTTT	CASSTPGATTEAFF
TRBV19	13	TRBJ2-5	-	TGTGCCAGTAGTAGGGGCAGGGTGGAGACCCAGTACTTC	CASSRGRVETQYF
TRBV6-5	13	TRBJ2-2	-	TGTGCCAGCAGTGACTCGGAGTCCGGGGAGCTGTTTTTT	CASSDSESGELFF
TRBV6-1	15	TRBJ2-5	TRBD2	TGTGCCAGCAGTGTAGTAGCGGGGGGGCAAGAGACCCAGTACTTC	CASSVVAGGQETQYF
TRBV7-7	13	TRBJ1-1	-	TGTGCCAGCAGCTTAGACAGGAACACTGAAGCTTTCTTT	CASSLDRNTEAFF
TRBV5-1	15	TRBJ1-1	-	TGCGCCAGCAGCTTGGGGGTTCATCTCGGGGCTGAAGCTTTCTTT	CASSLGVHLGAEAFF
TRBV12-5	19	TRBJ2-2	TRBD1	TGTGCTAGTGGTGGACAGGGGGCAGGCACCTCTCATGACACCGGGGAGCTGTTTTTT	CASGGQGAGTSHDTGELFF
TRBV5-6	12	TRBJ1-1	TRBD1	TGTGCCAGCAGCTTGACAGGGGGCGACGCTTTCTTT	CASSLTGGDAFF
TRBV18	13	TRBJ2-2	-	TGTGCCAGCTCACCGCCTAGCGCCGGGGAGCTGTTTTTT	CASSPPSAGELFF